The clone carrying this T cell receptor beta chain was observed a handful of times. This specimen belongs to a study of cytomegalovirus exposure and HLA in healthy donors. It was with 60 Vbeta and 13 Jbeta primers that the PCR ran. Sequenced by immunoSEQ multiplex PCR; TCRdb stores in-frame clones only, minus some. The repertoire holds roughly 170,000 clones, with about three quarters as singletons. Trimming removed 2 bases from V and 7 bases from J, with 12 bases in between. Germline loops: CDR1 LNHDA, CDR2 SQIVND (reference sequence). This CDR3 comprises 14 residues. The receptor comes from a girl aged 10-17 years in good health and CMV-seronegative. The sequencing sample was made of PBMCs. The V gene is TRBV19, the J gene TRBJ2-1, with D perhaps TRBD1 (6 bases). The CDR3 nucleotides are TGTGCCAGTAGTATACAGGACAGATTTAATGAGCAGTTCTTC. It codes for CASSIQDRFNEQFF.